The 9 T cell receptor beta chains reported below all come from one sample, sequenced in a study of blood T cell repertoires in COVID-19. Sequencing was performed with immunoSEQ multiplex PCR; in TCRdb, only in-frame clones are kept and a portion is missing. The table has about 120,000 clones, 80% to 90% seen once. Material for sequencing was peripheral blood. The receptors stem from a human donor in a cohort sampled during active COVID-19.

V is TRBV20-1 and J is TRBJ2-7; TRBD2 is a possible D gene (6 bases). The CDR3 has 11 amino acids. V lost 3 bases and J lost 9, with 12 bases in between. The germline V gene has CDR1 DFQATT and CDR2 SNEGSKA (reference sequence). The CDR3 here is CSARMGGWQYF. As DNA, the CDR3 is TGCAGTGCTAGGATGGGAGGTTGGCAGTACTTC.

This chain uses TRBV18 with TRBJ1-2, with D possibly TRBD1 on 5 matching bases. The CDR3 has 13 amino acids. From germline, CDR1 is KGHSH and CDR2 LQKENI. V lost 2 bases and J lost 2, with 6 bases in between. CDR3: CASSPGGNYGYTF. As DNA, the CDR3 is TGTGCCAGCTCACCAGGGGGGAACTATGGCTACACCTTC. Filled out from reference TRBV18 and TRBJ1-2, the complete variable domain reads NAGVMQNPRHLVRRRGQEARLRCSPMKGHSHVYWYRQLPEEGLKFMVYLQKENIIDESGMPKERFSAEFPKEGPSILRIQQVVRGDSAAYFCASSPGGNYGYTFGSGTRLTVV.

The chain links TRBV11-3 to TRBJ1-6; 9 nucleotides align to TRBD1. The CDR3 is 14 residues long. V trimming: 6 bases; J trimming: 7 bases; junction bases outside the gene matches: 4. CDR1 is SGHNT and CDR2 is YENEEA in the germline V gene. The CDR3 reads CASSYDRGNSPLHF. The DNA for the CDR3 is TGTGCCAGCAGTTACGACAGGGGGAATTCACCCCTCCACTTT.

The chain couples TRBV7-2 to TRBJ2-5, with a possible D match to TRBD2 (6 bases). The V gene lost 5 bases and the J gene lost 4 bases, with 8 bases spanning the gap. CDR1 is SGHTA and CDR2 is FQGNSA in the germline V gene. The CDR3 spans 12 residues. The CDR3 is CASSRRGETQYF. Written as DNA, the CDR3 is TGTGCCAGCAGCCGGAGGGGAGAGACCCAGTACTTC. The whole variable domain, remainder taken from reference TRBV7-2 and TRBJ2-5, is GAGVSQSPSNKVTEKGKDVELRCDPISGHTALYWYRQSLGQGLEFLIYFQGNSAPDKSGLPSDRFSAERTGGSVSTLTIQRTQQEDSAVYLCASSRRGETQYFGPGTRLLVL.

With respect to this clone: One junction end disagrees with the germline gene, perhaps due to a read error. The chain employs TRBV4-2 and TRBJ1-6, with 11 bases identical to TRBD1. The germline CDR1 and CDR2 sequences are LGHNA and YNFKEQ. This CDR3 contains 15 residues. The CDR3: CASRQGTGGNSPLHF. The CDR3 DNA reads as TGTGCCAGCAGACAAGGGACAGGGGGTAATTCACCCCTCCACTTT.

This clone was seen a handful of times. CDR3 coding DNA: TGTGCCAGCAGTGATACAGGGAGGGGTAGCAATCAGCCCCAGCATTTT. Protein sequence: CASSDTGRGSNQPQHF. The chain recombines TRBV6-1 with TRBJ1-5; tentative D call: TRBD1 (6 bases). Trimming took 3 bases from V and 0 from J, leaving 12 bases between them. This CDR3 contains 16 residues. Germline assignment: CDR1 MNHNS and CDR2 SASEGT.

This chain connects TRBV4-1 to TRBJ1-1, with 7 bases lining up with TRBD1. Trimming removed 3 bases from V and 0 bases from J; junction bases left unmatched: 4. From germline, CDR1 is MGHRA and CDR2 YSYEKL. The CDR3 is 15 amino acids. CDR3 residues: CASSQETGMNTEAFF. CDR3 coding DNA: TGCGCCAGCAGCCAGGAGACAGGGATGAACACTGAAGCTTTCTTT.

CDR3 sequence (DNA): TGTGCCAGCAGCACGGGGGGCTCCTACGAGCAGTACTTC. It is translated as CASSTGGSYEQYF. The chain recombines TRBV9 with TRBJ2-7; 7 nucleotides line up with TRBD2. Germline CDR1 is SGDLS and CDR2 is YYNGEE. The ends lost 4 bases at V and 0 bases at J; junction bases unmatched: 1. The CDR3 runs 13 residues.

This clone came up once. This chain links TRBV6-5 with TRBJ2-7, with a tentative D call TRBD2 (7 bases). V lost 10 bases and J 2 bases, leaving 18 bases between the germline ends. CDR1 is MNHEY, CDR2 SVGAGI, per germline. The CDR3 is 14 residues long. For the CDR3, the DNA is TGTGCCACAAAGGGGGGGGGCGGCCCCTACGAGCAGTACTTC. As protein: CATKGGGGPYEQYF.